This T cell receptor (beta chain) was observed in a study of blood T cell repertoires in COVID-19. The wider study: Spain, Italy and the United States supplied samples that represented acute and convalescent COVID-19. T cells, B-cell-depleted T cells, or PBMCs supplied cDNA or gDNA.

Original analysis: Estimation of nucleated cell counts was performed using reference gene primer amplification. Profiling relied on immunoSEQ multiplex PCR, and the TCRdb table lists in-frame clones only, not all of them. The V and J calls and clone size are taken from that table; D and trimming were inferred from the DNA. This table holds about 200,000 clones, about 87% found once. CDR1 SGDLS and CDR2 YYNGEE come from the germline V gene. V lost 0 bases to trimming and J lost 5 bases; unmatched junction nucleotides: 7. There are 16 residues in the CDR3. The sequenced sample was peripheral blood. This chain joins TRBV9 and TRBJ2-3; 9 bases align to TRBD2. The clonotype originates from a man aged 55-75 years with acute or convalescent COVID-19. CDR3 nucleotide sequence: TGTGCCAGCAGCGTAGCCCCAGCGGGGGGAAGAGATACGCAGTATTTT. Protein: CASSVAPAGGRDTQYF.